What follows is one T cell receptor beta chain and its context. These data belong to a study of tumor and adjacent non-tumor tissue in lung cancer. Study at large: Patients comprised about a dozen adenocarcinoma, a couple of squamous cell carcinoma and 1 small cell lung cancer. Patients were aged about 31 to 76, nine to eleven men and roughly 5 women, stage I to III. Each sample yielded around 4 million productive TCRbeta reads on average.

The template was RNA from unsorted bulk tissue. The normal lung tissue was taken more than 3 cm from the tumor edge. Between August and November 2014, newly diagnosed, chemotherapy-naive lung cancer patients underwent thoracic surgery in China. The CDR3 sequence is 14 residues long. V lost 7 bases, J lost 3 bases, and 12 bases lay in between. Germline CDR1 MDHEN, CDR2 SYDVKM. A modified ARM-PCR protocol with three rounds of nested PCR amplified TCRbeta. MiXCR, run by TCRdb on the multiplex PCR reads, gives a single entry per CDR3 protein. The sample contains tens of thousands of distinct CDR3 sequences, about 56% of which appear only once.

The sample was distant non-tumor lung tissue. The chain recombines TRBV28 with TRBJ2-2; D may be TRBD1 or TRBD2 (5 bases each). The clonotype originates from a man between 70 and 80 years old with non-small cell lung cancer. For the CDR3, the DNA is TGTGCCAGCAAGGGGACCCGGGACACCGGGGAGCTGTTTTTT. Its translation is CASKGTRDTGELFF.